This TCR beta chain appears in the sequencing data of a study of neurological immune-mediated disorders. Template-switch 5'RACE cDNA synthesis added a 10-nucleotide unique molecular identifier. TCRdb reprocessed the 5' RACE reads via MiXCR and lists one record per CDR3 protein. The profile shows 45,000 to 55,000 distinct CDR3 sequences, about a tenth of them singletons. Comments on this clonotype: The junction and the germline gene differ at one end; a read error may be behind it.

CDR3 length equals 16 residues. CDR1 and CDR2 (germline): SGHDT, YYEEEE. The material sequenced was PBMCs. This TCR was sampled from a woman aged 40 to 50 with HTLV-1-associated myelopathy (HAM/TSP). V usage is TRBV5-6 and J usage is TRBJ2-2, with no clear D. Written as DNA, the CDR3 is TGTGGCAGCAGCTTTCCGACTGGGCCGAACACCGGGGAGCTGTTTTTT. Translation gives CGSSFPTGPNTGELFF.